This T cell receptor beta chain was identified during a study of blood T cell repertoires in COVID-19. In the study overall: Donors in the United States, Italy and Spain gave samples during acute or convalescent COVID-19. PBMCs, B-cell-depleted T cells, or T cells provided the cDNA or gDNA that made up the material.

In the source study's methods: Scientists estimated how many nucleated cells there were by amplifying reference gene primers. Produced via immunoSEQ multiplex PCR; TCRdb's table is partial and in-frame only. V and J calls and clone size are given by that table; D and trimming were obtained from the DNA. The table has fewer than 200,000 clones, about four fifths seen once. V was trimmed by 8 bases and J by 3 bases, leaving 10 bases between them. The length of the CDR3 is 12 residues. Per germline, CDR1 LNHDA and CDR2 SQIVND (reference sequence). The material sequenced was peripheral blood. The TCR sequence derives from a woman aged 70-85 years who had recovered from COVID-19. V and J are TRBV19 and TRBJ1-2; D is possibly TRBD1 (5 bases). The CDR3 loop is CASSRGYYGYTF. CDR3 nucleotide sequence: TGTGCCAGTTCCCGGGGGTACTATGGCTACACCTTC.